This record covers a single TCR beta chain. Its matching antigen is unknown. CDR3 size: 13 residues. V shed 8 bases, J shed 7 bases, and the junction held 9 bases outside the gene matches. Germline CDR1 and CDR2: MDHEN and SYDVKM. This entry is derived from a study of T cell responses to AZD1222 COVID-19 vaccine. Second-dose recipients at about 4 or about 12 weeks were treated as one pooled group. Some clones are missing from TCRdb's copy, which holds only in-frame ones; the method was immunoSEQ multiplex PCR. The data contain some 150,000 clones, roughly 90% of them singletons. Regarding the study as a whole: At baseline, just a handful of AZD1222 recipients tested seropositive.

The genes are TRBV28 and TRBJ1-2; the match to TRBD1 covers 8 bases. The specimen was peripheral blood, collected 28 days after the second AZD1222 dose. This TCR came from an adult who received the AZD1222 COVID-19 vaccine. CDR3 sequence (DNA): TGTGCCAGCTTGGCAGGGGGCTCTGGTGGCTACACCTTC. The encoded protein is CASLAGGSGGYTF.